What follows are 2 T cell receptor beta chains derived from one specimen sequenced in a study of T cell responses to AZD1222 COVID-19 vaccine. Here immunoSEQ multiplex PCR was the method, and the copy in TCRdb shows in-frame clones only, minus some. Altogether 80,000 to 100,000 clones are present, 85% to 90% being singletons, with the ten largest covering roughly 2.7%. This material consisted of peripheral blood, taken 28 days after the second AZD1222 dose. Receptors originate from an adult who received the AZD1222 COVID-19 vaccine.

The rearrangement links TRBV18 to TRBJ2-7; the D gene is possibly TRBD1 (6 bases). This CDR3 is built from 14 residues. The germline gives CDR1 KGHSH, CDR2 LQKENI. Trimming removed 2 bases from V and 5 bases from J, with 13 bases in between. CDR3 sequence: CASSPGQGRDEQYF. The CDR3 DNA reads TGTGCCAGCTCACCAGGCCAGGGGCGCGACGAGCAGTACTTC. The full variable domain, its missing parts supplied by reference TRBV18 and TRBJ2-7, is NAGVMQNPRHLVRRRGQEARLRCSPMKGHSHVYWYRQLPEEGLKFMVYLQKENIIDESGMPKERFSAEFPKEGPSILRIQQVVRGDSAAYFCASSPGQGRDEQYFGPGTRLTVT.

This chain's CDR3 is CASSPVGGREEKLFF. CDR3 bases: TGTGCCAGCAGCCCGGTTGGGGGGCGCGAGGAAAAACTGTTTTTT. This chain links TRBV6-5 with TRBJ1-4; a possible D gene is TRBD1 (6 bases). Between the trimmed V and J ends, which lost 6 bases and 8 bases, there was a span of 19 bases. This CDR3 is built from 15 residues. Germline V gives CDR1 MNHEY, CDR2 SVGAGI.